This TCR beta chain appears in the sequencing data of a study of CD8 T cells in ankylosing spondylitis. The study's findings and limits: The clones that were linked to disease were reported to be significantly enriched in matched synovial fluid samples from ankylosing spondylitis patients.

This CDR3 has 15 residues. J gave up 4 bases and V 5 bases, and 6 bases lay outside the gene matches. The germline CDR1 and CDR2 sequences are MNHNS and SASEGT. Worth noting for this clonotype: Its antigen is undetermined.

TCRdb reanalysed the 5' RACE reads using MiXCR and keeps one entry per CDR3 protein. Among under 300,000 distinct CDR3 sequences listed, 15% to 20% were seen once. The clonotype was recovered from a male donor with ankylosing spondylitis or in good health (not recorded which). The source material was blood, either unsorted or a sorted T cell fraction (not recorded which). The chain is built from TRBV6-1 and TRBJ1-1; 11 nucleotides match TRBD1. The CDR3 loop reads CASSQSGTGGTEAFF. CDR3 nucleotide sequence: TGTGCCAGCAGTCAATCCGGGACAGGGGGCACTGAAGCTTTCTTT.